This T cell receptor beta chain originates from a study of T cells in Graves' hyperthyroidism and ophthalmopathy. Study results and limitations: Researchers found most expanded thyroid clonotypes above 0.001 in blood as well.

This clonotype has at least ten counts. Its antigen is unidentified. This CDR3 spans 15 amino acids. V gave up 7 bases and J gave up 0 bases, with 16 bases separating them. Germline lookup yields CDR1 SGHTA and CDR2 FQGNSA. From RNA transcripts, TCR beta CDR3 regions were amplified. TCR CDR3 regions were first amplified by RT-PCR with HTBI primers. TCRdb itself ran the multiplex PCR reads through MiXCR, one entry per CDR3 protein. The data contain under 350,000 distinct CDR3 sequences, about a sixth of them singletons. The chain joins TRBV7-2 to TRBJ2-7; D might be TRBD1 or TRBD2, each matching 5 bases. The TCR sequence derives from a woman aged 55-70 years with Graves' ophthalmopathy. Sequencing input: blood. The chain's CDR3 is CASNTGGANSYEQYF. In nucleotides, the CDR3 is TGTGCCAGCAACACTGGGGGAGCTAACTCCTACGAGCAGTACTTC. Variable domain in full (rest from reference TRBV7-2 and TRBJ2-7): GAGVSQSPSNKVTEKGKDVELRCDPISGHTALYWYRQSLGQGLEFLIYFQGNSAPDKSGLPSDRFSAERTGGSVSTLTIQRTQQEDSAVYLCASNTGGANSYEQYFGPGTRLTVT.